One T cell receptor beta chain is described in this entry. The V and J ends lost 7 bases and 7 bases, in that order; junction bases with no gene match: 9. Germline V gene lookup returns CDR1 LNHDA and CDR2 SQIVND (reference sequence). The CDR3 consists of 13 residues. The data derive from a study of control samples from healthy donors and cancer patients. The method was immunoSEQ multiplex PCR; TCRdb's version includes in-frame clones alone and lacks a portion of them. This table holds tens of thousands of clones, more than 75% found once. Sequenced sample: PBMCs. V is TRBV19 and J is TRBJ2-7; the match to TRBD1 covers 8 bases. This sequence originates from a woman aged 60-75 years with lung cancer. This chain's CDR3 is CASNGQGPGEQYF. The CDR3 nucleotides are TGTGCCAGTAACGGACAGGGCCCTGGGGAGCAGTACTTC.